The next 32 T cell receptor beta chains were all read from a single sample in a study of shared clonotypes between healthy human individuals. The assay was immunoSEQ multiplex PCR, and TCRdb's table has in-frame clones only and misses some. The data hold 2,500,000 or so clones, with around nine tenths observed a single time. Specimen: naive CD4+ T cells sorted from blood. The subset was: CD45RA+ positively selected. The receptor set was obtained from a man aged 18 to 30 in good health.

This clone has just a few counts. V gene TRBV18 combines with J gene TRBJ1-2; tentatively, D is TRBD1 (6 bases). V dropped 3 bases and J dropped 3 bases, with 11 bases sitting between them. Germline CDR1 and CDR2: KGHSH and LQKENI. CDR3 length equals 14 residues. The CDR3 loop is CASSPREGDYGYTF. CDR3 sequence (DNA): TGTGCCAGCTCACCCCGAGAGGGGGACTATGGCTACACCTTC.

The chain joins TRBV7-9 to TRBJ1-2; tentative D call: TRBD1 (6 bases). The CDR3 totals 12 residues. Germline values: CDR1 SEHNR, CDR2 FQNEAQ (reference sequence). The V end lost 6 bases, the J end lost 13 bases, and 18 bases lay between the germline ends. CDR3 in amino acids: CASSRDMAVGTF. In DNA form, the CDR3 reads TGTGCCAGCAGTCGGGACATGGCTGTTGGCACCTTC.

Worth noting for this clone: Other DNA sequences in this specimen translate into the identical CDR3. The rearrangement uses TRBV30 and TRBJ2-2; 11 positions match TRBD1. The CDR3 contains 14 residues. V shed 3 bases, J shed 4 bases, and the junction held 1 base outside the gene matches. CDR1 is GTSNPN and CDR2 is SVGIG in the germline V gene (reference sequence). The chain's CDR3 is CAWRGTGGTGELFF. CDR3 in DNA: TGTGCCTGGAGAGGGACAGGGGGCACCGGGGAGCTGTTTTTT.

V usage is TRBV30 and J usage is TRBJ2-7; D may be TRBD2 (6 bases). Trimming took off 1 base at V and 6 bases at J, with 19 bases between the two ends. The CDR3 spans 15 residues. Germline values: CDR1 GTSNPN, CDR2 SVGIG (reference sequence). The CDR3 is CAWSEGGIFAGEQYF. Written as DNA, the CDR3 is TGTGCCTGGAGTGAAGGCGGGATCTTTGCGGGCGAGCAGTACTTC.

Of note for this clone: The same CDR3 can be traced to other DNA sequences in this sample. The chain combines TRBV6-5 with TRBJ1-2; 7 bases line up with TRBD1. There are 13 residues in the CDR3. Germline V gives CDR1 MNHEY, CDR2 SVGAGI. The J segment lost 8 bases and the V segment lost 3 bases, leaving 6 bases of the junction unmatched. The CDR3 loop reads CASSYRDSYGYTF. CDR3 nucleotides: TGTGCCAGCAGTTATCGGGACAGCTACGGCTACACCTTC.

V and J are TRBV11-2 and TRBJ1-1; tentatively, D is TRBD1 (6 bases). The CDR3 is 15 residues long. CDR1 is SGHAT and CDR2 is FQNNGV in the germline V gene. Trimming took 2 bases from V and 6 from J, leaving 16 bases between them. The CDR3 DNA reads TGTGCCAGCAGCTTATCTTGGGGGGGGCGCTCTGAAGCTTTCTTT. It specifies CASSLSWGGRSEAFF.

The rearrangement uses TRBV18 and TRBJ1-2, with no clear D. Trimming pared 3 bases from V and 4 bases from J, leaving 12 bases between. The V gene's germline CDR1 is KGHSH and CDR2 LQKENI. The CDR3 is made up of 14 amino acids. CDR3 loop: CASSPVESPYGYTF. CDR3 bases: TGTGCCAGCTCACCGGTAGAATCTCCCTATGGCTACACCTTC.

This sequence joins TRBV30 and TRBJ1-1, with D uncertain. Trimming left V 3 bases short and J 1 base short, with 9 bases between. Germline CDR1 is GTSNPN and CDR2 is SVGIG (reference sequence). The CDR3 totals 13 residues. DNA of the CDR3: TGTGCCTGGAGGACAACACAGAACACTGAAGCTTTCTTT. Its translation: CAWRTTQNTEAFF.

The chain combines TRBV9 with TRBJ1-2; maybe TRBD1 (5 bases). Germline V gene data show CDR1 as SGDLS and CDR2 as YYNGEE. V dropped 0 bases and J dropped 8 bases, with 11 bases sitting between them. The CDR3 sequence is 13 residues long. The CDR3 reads CASSVDGGSGYTF. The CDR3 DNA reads TGTGCCAGCAGCGTAGATGGGGGTTCGGGCTACACCTTC.

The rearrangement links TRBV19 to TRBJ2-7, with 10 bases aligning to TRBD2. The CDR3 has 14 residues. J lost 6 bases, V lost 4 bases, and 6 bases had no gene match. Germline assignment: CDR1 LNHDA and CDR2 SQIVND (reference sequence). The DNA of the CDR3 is TGTGCCAGTAGTAGGACTAGCGGTTTGTTCGAGCAGTACTTC. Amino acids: CASSRTSGLFEQYF.

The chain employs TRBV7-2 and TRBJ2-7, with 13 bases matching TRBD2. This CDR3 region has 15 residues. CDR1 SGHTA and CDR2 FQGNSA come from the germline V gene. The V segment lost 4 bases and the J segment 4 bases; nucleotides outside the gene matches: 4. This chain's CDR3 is CASSSRLAGGYEQYF. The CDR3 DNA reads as TGTGCCAGCAGCTCGCGACTAGCGGGGGGATACGAGCAGTACTTC.

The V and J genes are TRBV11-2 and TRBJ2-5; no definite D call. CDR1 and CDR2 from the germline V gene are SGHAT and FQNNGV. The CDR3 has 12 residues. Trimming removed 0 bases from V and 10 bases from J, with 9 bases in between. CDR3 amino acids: CASSLDGRSQYF. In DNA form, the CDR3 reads TGTGCCAGCAGCTTAGATGGTAGAAGCCAGTACTTC. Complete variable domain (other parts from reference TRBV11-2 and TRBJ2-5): EAGVAQSPRYKIIEKRQSVAFWCNPISGHATLYWYQQILGQGPKLLIQFQNNGVVDDSQLPKDRFSAERLKGVDSTLKIQPAKLEDSAVYLCASSLDGRSQYFGPGTRLLVL.

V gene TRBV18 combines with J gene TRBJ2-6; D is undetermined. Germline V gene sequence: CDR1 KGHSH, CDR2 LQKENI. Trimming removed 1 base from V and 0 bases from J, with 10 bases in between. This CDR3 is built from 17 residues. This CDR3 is CASSPLTLSSGANVLTF. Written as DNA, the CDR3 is TGTGCCAGCTCACCACTGACATTAAGCTCTGGGGCCAACGTCCTGACTTTC.

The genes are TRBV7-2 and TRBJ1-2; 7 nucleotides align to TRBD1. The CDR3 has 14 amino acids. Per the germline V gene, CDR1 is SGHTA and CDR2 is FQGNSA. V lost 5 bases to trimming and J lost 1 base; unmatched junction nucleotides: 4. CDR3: CASSPDRVNYGYTF. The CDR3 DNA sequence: TGTGCCAGCAGCCCTGACAGGGTTAACTATGGCTACACCTTC.

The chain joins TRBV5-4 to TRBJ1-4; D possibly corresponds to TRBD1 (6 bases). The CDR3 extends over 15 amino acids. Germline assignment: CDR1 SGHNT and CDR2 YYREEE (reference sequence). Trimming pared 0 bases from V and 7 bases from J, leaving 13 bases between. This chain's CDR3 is CASSLVTGSSEKLFF. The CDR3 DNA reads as TGTGCCAGCAGCTTGGTAACAGGGTCGAGTGAAAAACTGTTTTTT.

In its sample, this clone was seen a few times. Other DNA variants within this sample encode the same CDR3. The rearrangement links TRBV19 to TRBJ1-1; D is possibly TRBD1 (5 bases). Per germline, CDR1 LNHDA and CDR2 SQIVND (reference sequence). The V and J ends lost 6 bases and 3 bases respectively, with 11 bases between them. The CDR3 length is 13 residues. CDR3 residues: CASSIRGDTEAFF. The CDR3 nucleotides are TGTGCCAGTAGCATCCGGGGGGACACTGAAGCTTTCTTT.

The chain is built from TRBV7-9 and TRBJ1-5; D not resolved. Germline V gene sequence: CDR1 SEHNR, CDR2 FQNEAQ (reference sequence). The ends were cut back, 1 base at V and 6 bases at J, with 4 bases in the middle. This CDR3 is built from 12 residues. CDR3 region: CASSLESQPQHF. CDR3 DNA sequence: TGTGCCAGCAGCTTAGAGAGTCAGCCCCAGCATTTT.

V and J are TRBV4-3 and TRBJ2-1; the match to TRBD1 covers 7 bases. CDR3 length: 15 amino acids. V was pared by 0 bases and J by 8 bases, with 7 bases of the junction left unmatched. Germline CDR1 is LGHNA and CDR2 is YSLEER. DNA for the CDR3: TGCGCCAGCAGCCAAGAAGAAGGGGGACAGCATGAGCAGTTCTTC. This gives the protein CASSQEEGGQHEQFF.

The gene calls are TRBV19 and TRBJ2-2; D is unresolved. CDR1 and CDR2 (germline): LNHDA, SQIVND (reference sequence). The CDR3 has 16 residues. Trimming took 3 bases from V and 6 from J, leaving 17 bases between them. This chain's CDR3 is CASSMGPRYRPGELFF. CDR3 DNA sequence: TGTGCCAGTAGTATGGGTCCACGTTATCGTCCCGGGGAGCTGTTTTTT.

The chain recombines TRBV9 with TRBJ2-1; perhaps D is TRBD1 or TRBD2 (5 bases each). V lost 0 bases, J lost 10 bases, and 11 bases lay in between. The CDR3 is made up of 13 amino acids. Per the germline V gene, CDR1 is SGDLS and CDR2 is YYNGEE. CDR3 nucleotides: TGTGCCAGCAGCGTAGGGGGCCGGGGCGAGCAGTTCTTC. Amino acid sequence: CASSVGGRGEQFF.

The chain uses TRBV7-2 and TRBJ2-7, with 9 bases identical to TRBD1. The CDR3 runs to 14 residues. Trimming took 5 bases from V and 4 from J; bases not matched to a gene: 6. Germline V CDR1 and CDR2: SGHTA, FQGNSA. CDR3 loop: CASSLTGQGYEQYF. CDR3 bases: TGTGCCAGCAGCCTCACGGGACAGGGTTACGAGCAGTACTTC. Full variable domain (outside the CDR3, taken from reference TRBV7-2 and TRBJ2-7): GAGVSQSPSNKVTEKGKDVELRCDPISGHTALYWYRQSLGQGLEFLIYFQGNSAPDKSGLPSDRFSAERTGGSVSTLTIQRTQQEDSAVYLCASSLTGQGYEQYFGPGTRLTVT.

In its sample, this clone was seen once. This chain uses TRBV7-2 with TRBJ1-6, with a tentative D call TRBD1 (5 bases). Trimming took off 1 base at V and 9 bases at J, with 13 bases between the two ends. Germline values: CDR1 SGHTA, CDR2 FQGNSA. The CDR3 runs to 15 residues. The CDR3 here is CASSLGSGGGSPLHF. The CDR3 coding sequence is TGTGCCAGCAGCTTAGGAAGCGGGGGAGGTTCACCCCTCCACTTT.

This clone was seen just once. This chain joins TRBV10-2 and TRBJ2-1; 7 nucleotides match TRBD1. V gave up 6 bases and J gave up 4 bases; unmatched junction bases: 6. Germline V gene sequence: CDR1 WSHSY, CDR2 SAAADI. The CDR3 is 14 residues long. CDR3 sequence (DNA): TGCGCCAGCAGAGGGGGCCTTGTTTACAATGAGCAGTTCTTC. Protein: CASRGGLVYNEQFF.

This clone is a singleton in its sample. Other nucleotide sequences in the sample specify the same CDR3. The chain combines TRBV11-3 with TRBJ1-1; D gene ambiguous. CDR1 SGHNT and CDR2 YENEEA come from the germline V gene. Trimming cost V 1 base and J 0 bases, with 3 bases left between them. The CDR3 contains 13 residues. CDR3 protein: CASSLGLNTEAFF. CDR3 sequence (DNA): TGTGCCAGCAGCTTAGGTCTGAACACTGAAGCTTTCTTT.

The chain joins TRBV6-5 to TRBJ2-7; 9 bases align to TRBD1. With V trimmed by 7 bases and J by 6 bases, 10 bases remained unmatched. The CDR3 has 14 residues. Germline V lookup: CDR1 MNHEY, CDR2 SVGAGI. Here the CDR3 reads CASTNRDRAPEQYF. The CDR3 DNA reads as TGTGCCAGCACTAACCGGGACAGGGCTCCCGAGCAGTACTTC.

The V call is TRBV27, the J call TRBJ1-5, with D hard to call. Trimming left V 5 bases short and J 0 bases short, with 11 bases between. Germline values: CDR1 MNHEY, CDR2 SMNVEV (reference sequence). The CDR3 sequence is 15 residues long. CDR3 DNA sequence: TGTGCCAGCAGTCCAACAGTGAATAGCAATCAGCCCCAGCATTTT. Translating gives CASSPTVNSNQPQHF.

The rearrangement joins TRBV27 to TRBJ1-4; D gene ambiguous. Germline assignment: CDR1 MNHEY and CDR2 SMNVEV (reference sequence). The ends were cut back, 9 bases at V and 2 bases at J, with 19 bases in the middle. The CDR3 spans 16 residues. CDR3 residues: CARAWAGLNTNEKLFF. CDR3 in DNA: TGTGCCAGGGCTTGGGCGGGCTTAAATACTAATGAAAAACTGTTTTTT. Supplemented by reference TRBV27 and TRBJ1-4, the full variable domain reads EAQVTQNPRYLITVTGKKLTVTCSQNMNHEYMSWYRQDPGLGLRQIYYSMNVEVTDKGDVPEGYKVSRKEKRNFPLILESPSPNQTSLYFCARAWAGLNTNEKLFFGSGTQLSVL.

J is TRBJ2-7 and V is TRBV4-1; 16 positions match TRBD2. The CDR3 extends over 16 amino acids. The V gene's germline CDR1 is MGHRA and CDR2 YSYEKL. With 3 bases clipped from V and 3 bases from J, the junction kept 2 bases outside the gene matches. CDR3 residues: CASSHGTSGRVYEQYF. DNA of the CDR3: TGCGCCAGCAGCCATGGGACTAGCGGGAGGGTCTACGAGCAGTACTTC.

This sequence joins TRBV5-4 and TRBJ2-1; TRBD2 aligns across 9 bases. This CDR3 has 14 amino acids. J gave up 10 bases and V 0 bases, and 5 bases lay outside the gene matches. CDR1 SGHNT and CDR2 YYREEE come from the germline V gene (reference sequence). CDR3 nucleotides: TGTGCCAGCAGCTTGGGCGGGAGGGCCCGAGAGCAGTTCTTC. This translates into CASSLGGRAREQFF.

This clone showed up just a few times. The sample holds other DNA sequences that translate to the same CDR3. DNA for the CDR3: TGTGCCAGCAGTGAAAGGTACGAGCAGTACTTC. It is translated as CASSERYEQYF. The chain uses TRBV2 and TRBJ2-7; D call uncertain. The length of the CDR3 is 11 residues. V lost 2 bases to trimming and J lost 4 bases, with 3 bases between them. Germline V lookup: CDR1 SNHLY, CDR2 FYNNEI.

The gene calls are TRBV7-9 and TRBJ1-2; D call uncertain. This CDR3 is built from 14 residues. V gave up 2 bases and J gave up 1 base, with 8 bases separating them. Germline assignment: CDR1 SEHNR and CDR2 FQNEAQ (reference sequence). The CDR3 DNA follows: TGTGCCAGCAGCTTATCGGGGAGTAACTATGGCTACACCTTC. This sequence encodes CASSLSGSNYGYTF.

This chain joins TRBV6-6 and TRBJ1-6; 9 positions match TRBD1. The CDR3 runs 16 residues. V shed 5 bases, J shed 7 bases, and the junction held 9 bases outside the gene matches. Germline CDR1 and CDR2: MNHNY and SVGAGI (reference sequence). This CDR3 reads CASSALGTGTNSPLHF. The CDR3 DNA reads TGTGCCAGCAGTGCCCTCGGGACAGGGACGAATTCACCCCTCCACTTT.